This TCR beta chain originates from a study of radiotherapy plus CTLA-4 blockade in lung cancer. Study in general: Disease control was present in roughly a third of patients, and objective responses in under 20%.

The germline CDR1 and CDR2 sequences are SGHDT and YYEEEE. The V gene end was trimmed by 2 bases and the J gene end by 9 bases; junction bases not matched to a gene: 10. This CDR3 contains 15 residues. Study results and caveats: Among reported predictors of response, early blood T cell clone dynamics with interferon-beta performed best.

Of note for this clone: Its specificity is unknown.

Profiled with immunoSEQ multiplex PCR; TCRdb holds only in-frame clones, not every one. The sample consists of 47,000 or so clones, roughly 85% of them appearing once. The chain couples TRBV5-6 to TRBJ2-1; 8 bases are a match to TRBD2. Specimen: peripheral blood, collected from a patient treated with radiotherapy plus ipilimumab. This TCR came from a human donor with non-small cell lung cancer whose response to radiotherapy plus ipilimumab could not be evaluated. This CDR3 is CASSLLQREFGEQFF. In DNA form, the CDR3 reads TGTGCCAGCAGCTTACTGCAGCGGGAGTTCGGTGAGCAGTTCTTC.